The source of this T cell receptor (beta chain) is a study of blood T cell repertoires in COVID-19. Sequencing was performed with immunoSEQ multiplex PCR; in TCRdb, only in-frame clones are kept and a portion is missing. Of approximately 85,000 clones in the sample, 89% are singletons; the top ten hold about 2.5%. Germline CDR1 is SGHTA and CDR2 is FQGNSA. The CDR3 loop spans 16 amino acids. V was cut by 3 bases and J by 0 bases, with 13 bases left in between. What was sequenced was peripheral blood. This receptor was taken from a man aged 45 to 65 with acute or convalescent COVID-19. V is TRBV7-2 and J is TRBJ2-3; D not resolved. CDR3 in DNA: TGTGCCAGCAGCTTCTACGGCGGAACTAGCACAGATACGCAGTATTTT. Its translation is CASSFYGGTSTDTQYF.